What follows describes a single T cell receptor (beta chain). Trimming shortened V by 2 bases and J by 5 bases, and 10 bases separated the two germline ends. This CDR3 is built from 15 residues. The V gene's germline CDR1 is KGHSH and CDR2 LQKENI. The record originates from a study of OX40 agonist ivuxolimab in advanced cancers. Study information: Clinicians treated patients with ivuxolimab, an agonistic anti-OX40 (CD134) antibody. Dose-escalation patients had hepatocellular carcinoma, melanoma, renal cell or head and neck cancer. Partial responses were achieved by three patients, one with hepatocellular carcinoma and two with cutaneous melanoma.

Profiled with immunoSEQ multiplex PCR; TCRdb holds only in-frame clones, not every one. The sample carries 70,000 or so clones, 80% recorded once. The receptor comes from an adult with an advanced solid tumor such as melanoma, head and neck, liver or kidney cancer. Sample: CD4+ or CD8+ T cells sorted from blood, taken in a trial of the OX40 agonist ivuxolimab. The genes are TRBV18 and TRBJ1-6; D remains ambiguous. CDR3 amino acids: CASSPILPDNSPLHF. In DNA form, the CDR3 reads TGTGCCAGCTCACCAATTCTGCCAGATAATTCACCCCTCCACTTT.